The 7 T cell receptor beta chains given below trace back to one sample, sequenced in a study of T cell repertoires in cytomegalovirus infection. TCRdb re-called the reads with MiXCR, one entry per CDR3 protein. The data contain roughly 700,000 distinct CDR3 sequences, approximately 33% of them singletons. No antigens are known for them. The sample was cultured PBMCs, taken from culture after CMV antigen stimulation. These receptors were obtained from a human donor in good health (CMV status not recorded). Some clones in this sample may be carry-over from other donors' samples.

This clonotype was picked up a small number of times. The rearrangement uses TRBV20-1 and TRBJ1-4; tentative D call: TRBD1 (5 bases). This CDR3 has 14 amino acids. The germline gives CDR1 DFQATT, CDR2 SNEGSKA (reference sequence). V lost 1 base and J 7 bases, leaving 13 bases between the germline ends. This CDR3 is CSARGTPRSEKLFF. The CDR3 DNA sequence: TGCAGTGCTAGAGGGACACCGCGGAGTGAAAAACTGTTTTTT.

The J gene is TRBJ1-2, the V gene TRBV15; 7 bases fit TRBD1. V lost 1 base, J lost 4 bases, and 6 bases stayed unmatched. The CDR3 spans 15 residues. Germline CDR1 reads LNHNV; CDR2 reads YYDKDF (reference sequence). The CDR3 nucleotides are TGTGCCACCAGCAGAGGGTTGGGACAGACCTATGGCTACACCTTC. It is translated as CATSRGLGQTYGYTF.

This sequence joins TRBV2 and TRBJ2-1, with 8 bases aligning to TRBD2. With V trimmed by 6 bases and J by 4 bases, 5 bases remained unmatched. The CDR3 has 14 amino acids. Germline assignment: CDR1 SNHLY and CDR2 FYNNEI. CDR3 bases: TGTGCCAGCAGGTACCGGGGGGGGTACAATGAGCAGTTCTTC. Protein sequence: CASRYRGGYNEQFF.

This clonotype showed up just a few times. CDR3 DNA: TGCGCCAGCAGCCAAGAACACGGTTATGAAAAACTGTTTTTT. Its translation is CASSQEHGYEKLFF. The rearrangement uses TRBV4-3 and TRBJ1-4; D ambiguous. Trimming left V 0 bases short and J 6 bases short, with 8 bases between. The CDR3 is 14 amino acids. Germline V gives CDR1 LGHNA, CDR2 YSLEER.

This clonotype was detected many times. The CDR3 DNA reads TGTGCCAGCAGCCGCCGGACAGGGTTATCGAACACTGAAGCTTTCTTT. Translated: CASSRRTGLSNTEAFF. The chain is built from TRBV7-2 and TRBJ1-1, with 8 bases fitting TRBD1. Germline V gene data show CDR1 as SGHTA and CDR2 as FQGNSA. The ends lost 5 bases at V and 1 base at J; junction bases unmatched: 9. The CDR3 covers 16 residues.

The chain has TRBV19 and TRBJ2-5; 8 bases align to TRBD2. The V segment lost 6 bases and the J segment 4 bases; nucleotides outside the gene matches: 10. Germline V gene data show CDR1 as LNHDA and CDR2 as SQIVND (reference sequence). The CDR3 consists of 15 residues. The CDR3 DNA follows: TGTGCCAGTAGACCGCCGGGAGGGGCCCCAGAGACCCAGTACTTC. Amino acids: CASRPPGGAPETQYF.

This sequence joins TRBV20-1 and TRBJ1-1; no clear D gene. This CDR3 spans 14 amino acids. Between the trimmed V and J ends, which lost 1 base and 0 bases, there was a span of 9 bases. CDR1 is DFQATT and CDR2 is SNEGSKA in the germline V gene (reference sequence). DNA for the CDR3: TGCAGTGCTAGAGGACTTTCGGTGAACACTGAAGCTTTCTTT. Its translation is CSARGLSVNTEAFF.